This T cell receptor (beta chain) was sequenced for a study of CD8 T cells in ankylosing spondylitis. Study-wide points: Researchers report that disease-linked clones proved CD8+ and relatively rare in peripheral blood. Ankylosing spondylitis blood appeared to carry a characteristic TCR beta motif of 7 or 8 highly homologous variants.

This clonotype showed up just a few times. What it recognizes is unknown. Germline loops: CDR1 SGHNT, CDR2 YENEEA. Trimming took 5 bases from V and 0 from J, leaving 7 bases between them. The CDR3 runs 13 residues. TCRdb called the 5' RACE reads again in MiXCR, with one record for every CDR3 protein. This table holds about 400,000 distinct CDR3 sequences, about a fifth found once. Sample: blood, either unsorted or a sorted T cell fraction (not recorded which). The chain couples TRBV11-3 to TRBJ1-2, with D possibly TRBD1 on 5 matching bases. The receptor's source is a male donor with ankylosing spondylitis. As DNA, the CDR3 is TGTGCCAGCAGCCCCAGGGCTAACTATGGCTACACCTTC. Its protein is CASSPRANYGYTF. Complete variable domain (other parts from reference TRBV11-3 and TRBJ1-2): EAGVVQSPRYKIIEKKQPVAFWCNPISGHNTLYWYLQNLGQGPELLIRYENEEAVDDSQLPKDRFSAERLKGVDSTLKIQPAELGDSAVYLCASSPRANYGYTFGSGTRLTVV.